This T cell receptor (beta chain) was captured by sequencing in a study of T cells in Graves' hyperthyroidism and ophthalmopathy. This clonotype was picked up a small number of times. Among the patients, aged 18 to 65, hyperthyroidism was newly diagnosed and had lasted under 2 months. CDR3 size: 14 residues. Trimming stripped 3 bases from V and 0 bases from J, with 8 bases between. Germline lookup yields CDR1 WSHSY and CDR2 SAAADI. Amplification of TCR beta CDR3 regions used RNA as the template. A first-round RT-PCR of the TCR CDR3 used the HTBI primer set. Each CDR3 protein gets one entry after TCRdb re-called the multiplex PCR reads with MiXCR. The sample contains around 210,000 distinct CDR3 sequences, less than 20% of which appear only once.

The TCR originated in a woman in her fifties or sixties with Graves' hyperthyroidism. This rearrangement joins TRBV10-2 to TRBJ1-1; weak D call: TRBD1 (5 bases). Sample: blood. The CDR3: CASSDWDLNTEAFF. CDR3 in DNA: TGCGCCAGCAGTGATTGGGACCTGAACACTGAAGCTTTCTTT.